A single T cell receptor (beta chain) is shown here with its context. The data are from a study of control samples from healthy donors and cancer patients. The CDR3 is made up of 15 amino acids. Germline V lookup: CDR1 LGHNA, CDR2 YNFKEQ. Trimming cost V 4 bases and J 3 bases; bases outside gene matches: 6. The repertoire was sequenced with immunoSEQ multiplex PCR; TCRdb's copy has only in-frame clones and lacks some. The sample includes 150,000 to 200,000 clones, nearly 90% of them seen just once. Input material: blood. This chain links TRBV4-2 with TRBJ2-5, with 9 bases aligning to TRBD2. The TCR comes from a woman aged 45-60 years in good health. Here the CDR3 DNA reads TGTGCCAGCAGCCTAGCGGGAGAGGAAAAAGAGACCCAGTACTTC. The encoded protein is CASSLAGEEKETQYF.